This TCR beta chain was observed in a study of blood T cell repertoires in COVID-19. Trimming took off 3 bases at V and 4 bases at J, with 20 bases between the two ends. The CDR3 has 17 residues. Germline CDR1 and CDR2: SGHNT and YENEEA. TCRdb keeps only in-frame clones here, not all; method: immunoSEQ multiplex PCR. This sample has some 140,000 clones, with roughly 88% found just once. Sequences were obtained from peripheral blood. The gene calls are TRBV11-3 and TRBJ2-3; tentative D call: TRBD2 (6 bases). The receptor's source is a man aged 60 to 75 with COVID-19, enrolled during active disease. The CDR3 sequence: CASSFSGRTTRADTQYF. The CDR3 coding sequence is TGTGCCAGCAGCTTTTCCGGACGGACTACGAGGGCAGATACGCAGTATTTT.